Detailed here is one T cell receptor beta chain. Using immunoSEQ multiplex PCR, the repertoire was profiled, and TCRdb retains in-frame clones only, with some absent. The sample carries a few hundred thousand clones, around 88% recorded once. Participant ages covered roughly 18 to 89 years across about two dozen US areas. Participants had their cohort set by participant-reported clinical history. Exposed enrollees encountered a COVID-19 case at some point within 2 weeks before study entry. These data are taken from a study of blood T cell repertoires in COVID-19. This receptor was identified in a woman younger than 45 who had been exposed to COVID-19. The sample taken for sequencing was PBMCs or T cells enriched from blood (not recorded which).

The CDR3 is CASRQGHQPQHF. CDR3 coding DNA: TGTGCCAGCAGACAGGGACATCAGCCCCAGCATTTT. V and J are TRBV27 and TRBJ1-5, with D maybe TRBD1 (6 bases). Trimming removed 6 bases at V and 5 bases at J, with 8 bases between. The CDR3 totals 12 residues. Germline CDR1 and CDR2: MNHEY and SMNVEV (reference sequence).